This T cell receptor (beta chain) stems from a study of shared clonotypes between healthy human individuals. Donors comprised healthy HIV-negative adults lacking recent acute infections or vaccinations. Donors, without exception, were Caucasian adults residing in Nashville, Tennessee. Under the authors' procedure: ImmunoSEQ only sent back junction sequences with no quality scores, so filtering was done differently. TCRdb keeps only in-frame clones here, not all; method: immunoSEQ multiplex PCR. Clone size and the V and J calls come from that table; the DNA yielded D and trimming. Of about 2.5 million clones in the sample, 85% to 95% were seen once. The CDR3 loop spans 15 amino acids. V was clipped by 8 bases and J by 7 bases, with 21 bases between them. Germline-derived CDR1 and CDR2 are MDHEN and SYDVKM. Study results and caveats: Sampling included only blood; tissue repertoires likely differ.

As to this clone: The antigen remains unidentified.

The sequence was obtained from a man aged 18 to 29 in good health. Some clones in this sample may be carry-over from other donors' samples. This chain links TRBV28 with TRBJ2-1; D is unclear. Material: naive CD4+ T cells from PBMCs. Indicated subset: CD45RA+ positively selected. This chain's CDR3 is CASFAVSRLRNEQFF. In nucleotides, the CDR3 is TGTGCCAGCTTCGCCGTTAGCCGCCTACGGAATGAGCAGTTCTTC.